Listed below are T cell receptor beta chains from one sample, sequenced in a study of T cell responses to AZD1222 COVID-19 vaccine. Profiling relied on immunoSEQ multiplex PCR, and the TCRdb table lists in-frame clones only, not all of them. There are 70,000 to 95,000 clones in the sample; approximately 88% occur only once, and 4% to 5% lies in the top ten. This specimen consisted of peripheral blood, obtained 28 days after the second AZD1222 dose. Source of these receptors: an adult who received the AZD1222 COVID-19 vaccine. The CDR3 runs from the conserved cysteine through the conserved F or W. Each record gives: J gene, D gene, clone size, V gene, CDR3 DNA, CDR3 protein. D genes are given only for firm matches. The size field is filled for only some rows; it gives once, few, many or a size class.

>TRBJ1-1|.|.|TRBV10-2
TGCGCCAGCAGTGAGTATGTCGGTTTAGAAGCTTTCTTT
CASSEYVGLEAFF
>TRBJ1-1|.|.|TRBV7-6
TGTGCCAGCAGCTTGGGGGGGCTGAACACTGAAGCTTTCTTT
CASSLGGLNTEAFF
>TRBJ2-3|.|.|TRBV30
TGTGCCTGGAGTGGGACAACAGATACGCAGTATTTT
CAWSGTTDTQYF
>TRBJ1-4|.|.|TRBV7-6
TGTGCCAGCAGCAGGACAAATGAAAAACTGTTTTTT
CASSRTNEKLFF
>TRBJ1-4|.|.|TRBV5-1
TGCGCCAGCAGCCTCGGACAGAATGAAAAACTGTTTTTT
CASSLGQNEKLFF
>TRBJ1-2|.|.|TRBV7-9
TGTGCCAGCAGTTTTAAGCGGGGCCGAAGCTCTAGCTATGGCTACACCTTC
CASSFKRGRSSSYGYTF
>TRBJ2-3|.|.|TRBV6-5
TGTGCCAGCAGGCTTAGCACAGATACGCAGTATTTT
CASRLSTDTQYF
>TRBJ2-7|.|.|TRBV3-1/TRBV3-2
TGTGCCAGCAGCCGGCAGTACGAGCAGTACTTC
CASSRQYEQYF
>TRBJ2-3|.|.|TRBV19
TGTGCCAGTAGTATTTTAGACAGCGGTGCCCTGGGGACGCAGTATTTT
CASSILDSGALGTQYF
>TRBJ2-5|TRBD2|.|TRBV6-5
TGTGCCAGCAGCCCAGGACTAGCGGGGGGTAGGACCCAGTACTTC
CASSPGLAGGRTQYF
>TRBJ1-3|TRBD1|.|TRBV5-1
TGCGCCAGCAGCTTACAACAGGGGACCAGCTCTGGAAACACCATATATTTT
CASSLQQGTSSGNTIYF
>TRBJ1-1|.|.|TRBV12-3/TRBV12-4
TGTGCCAGCAGCCCCGCCGGGGGCACTGAAGCTTTCTTT
CASSPAGGTEAFF
>TRBJ2-7|TRBD1|.|TRBV4-1
TGCGCCAGCAGCCAGGCGGGACAGGCCTCCTACGAGCAGTACTTC
CASSQAGQASYEQYF
>TRBJ1-1|.|.|TRBV16
TGTGCCAGCAGCCGCAGGGTGGTTAACACTGAAGCTTTCTTT
CASSRRVVNTEAFF
>TRBJ1-2|.|.|TRBV11-2
TGTGCCAGCAGCTTAGTCGGGCAGGGAAGCTATGGCTACACCTTC
CASSLVGQGSYGYTF
>TRBJ1-1|.|.|TRBV12-3/TRBV12-4
TGTGCCAGCAGCCTTACTAGGGGCACTGAAGCTTTCTTT
CASSLTRGTEAFF
>TRBJ1-1|.|.|TRBV4-1
TGCGCCAGCAGCCCAGGAGTTCAGGGCACTGAAGCTTTCTTT
CASSPGVQGTEAFF
>TRBJ1-6|.|.|TRBV5-1
TGCGCCAGCAGCCAGGGTTCACAGTCGAATTCACCCCTCCACTTT
CASSQGSQSNSPLHF
>TRBJ1-2|.|few|TRBV7-9
TGTGCCAGCAGCTTAGGCCCTTGGGGGAGAGGCTATGGCTACACCTTC
CASSLGPWGRGYGYTF
>TRBJ2-3|.|.|TRBV6-5
TGTGCCAGCAGTCTTAAAGGTTCTAGCACAGATACGCAGTATTTT
CASSLKGSSTDTQYF
>TRBJ1-2|.|once|TRBV2
TGTGCCAGCAGTGAATGGGGTCGAGCGAGGGGCTACACCTTC
CASSEWGRARGYTF
>TRBJ1-2|.|.|TRBV29-1
TGCAGCGTTGAAGATACTCCCTATGGCTACACCTTC
CSVEDTPYGYTF
>TRBJ1-1|.|.|TRBV5-5
TGTGCCAGCAGCTCGAGACAGGTTATGAACACTGAAGCTTTCTTT
CASSSRQVMNTEAFF
>TRBJ1-1|.|.|TRBV13
TGTGCCAGCAGCTTGGCATTGGGTAGAACTGAAGCTTTCTTT
CASSLALGRTEAFF
>TRBJ2-3|TRBD2|.|TRBV5-4
TGTGCCAGCAGCTTGGTGCGGGGGGCTAGCACAGATACGCAGTATTTT
CASSLVRGASTDTQYF
>TRBJ2-5|.|.|TRBV5-1
TGCGCCAGCAGCCCCACCGGGACGATGTGGGAGACCCAGTACTTC
CASSPTGTMWETQYF
>TRBJ2-2|TRBD1|.|TRBV7-3
TGTGCCAGCAGCTTCTTCGGGACAGGGGGGCTCACCGGGGAGCTGTTTTTT
CASSFFGTGGLTGELFF
>TRBJ1-6|.|few|TRBV19
TGTGCCAGTAGTATAGAAGGGGTTAATTCACCCCTCCACTTT
CASSIEGVNSPLHF
>TRBJ1-2|.|.|TRBV18
TGTGCCAGCTCACCACCGGCGCACAGTAACTATGGCTACACCTTC
CASSPPAHSNYGYTF
>TRBJ2-3|TRBD2|.|TRBV2
TGTGCCAGCAGTTATGGACTAGCGGCCACAGATACGCAGTATTTT
CASSYGLAATDTQYF
>TRBJ1-5|.|.|TRBV5-5
TGTGCCAGCAGCTTGATAGGGTTTAGCAATCAGCCCCAGCATTTT
CASSLIGFSNQPQHF
>TRBJ2-5|TRBD2|.|TRBV2
TGTGCCAGCAGCCTAGCGGGCCACCAAGAGACCCAGTACTTC
CASSLAGHQETQYF
>TRBJ1-1|.|.|TRBV11-2
TGTGCCAGCAGCTTAGTCCCAACAAACACTGAAGCTTTCTTT
CASSLVPTNTEAFF
>TRBJ1-2|.|.|TRBV19
TGTGCCAGTAGTATCGATACCTTCCGGGGATCCTATGGCTACACCTTC
CASSIDTFRGSYGYTF
>TRBJ2-1|.|.|TRBV6-5
TGTGCCAGCAGGGGGAATGGGGAGCAGTTCTTC
CASRGNGEQFF
>TRBJ1-4|.|.|TRBV11-2
TGTGCCAGCAGCCCCGCGGTGAATGAAAAACTGTTTTTT
CASSPAVNEKLFF
>TRBJ2-5|.|.|TRBV5-1
TGCGCCAGCAGCTATAGGGACGGAAAACAAGAGACCCAGTACTTC
CASSYRDGKQETQYF